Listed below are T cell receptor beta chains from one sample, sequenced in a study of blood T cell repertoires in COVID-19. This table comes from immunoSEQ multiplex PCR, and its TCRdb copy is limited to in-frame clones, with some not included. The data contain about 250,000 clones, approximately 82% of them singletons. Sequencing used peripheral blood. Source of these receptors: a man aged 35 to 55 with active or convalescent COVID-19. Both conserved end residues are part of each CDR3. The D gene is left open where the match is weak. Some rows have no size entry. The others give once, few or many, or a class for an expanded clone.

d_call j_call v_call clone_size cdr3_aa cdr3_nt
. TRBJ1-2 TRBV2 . CASSERRGGNRGTGYTF TGTGCCAGCAGTGAGCGTCGAGGAGGGAATCGGGGTACAGGCTACACCTTC
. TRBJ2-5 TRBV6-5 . CASSLRGLQETQYF TGTGCCAGCAGTCTACGAGGGCTCCAAGAGACCCAGTACTTC
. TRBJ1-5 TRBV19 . CASSININQPQHF TGTGCCAGTAGTATTAATATAAATCAGCCCCAGCATTTT
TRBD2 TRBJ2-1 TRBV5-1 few CASSFPMGGGSYNEQFF TGCGCCAGCAGCTTCCCCATGGGGGGGGGCTCCTACAATGAGCAGTTCTTC
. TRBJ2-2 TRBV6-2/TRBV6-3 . CASSYSIRIALAGELFF TGTGCCAGCAGTTACTCGATACGGATAGCGCTTGCCGGGGAGCTGTTTTTT
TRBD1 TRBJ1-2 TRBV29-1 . CSVELQGGYTF TGCAGCGTTGAACTACAGGGGGGCTACACCTTC
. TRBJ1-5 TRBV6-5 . CASSYSGQNQPQHF TGTGCCAGCAGTTATTCCGGACAGAATCAGCCCCAGCATTTT
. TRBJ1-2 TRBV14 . CASSQAGATTQNYGYIF TGTGCCAGCAGCCAAGCGGGAGCCACGACACAGAACTATGGCTACATCTTC
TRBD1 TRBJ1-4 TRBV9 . CASSTGGSTNEKLFF TGTGCCAGCAGCACAGGGGGCAGCACTAATGAAAAACTGTTTTTT
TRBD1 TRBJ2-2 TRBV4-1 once CASSQGQGLPGELFF TGCGCCAGCAGCCAGGGACAGGGTCTACCCGGGGAGCTGTTTTTT
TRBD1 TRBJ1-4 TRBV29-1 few CSSRDRDEKLFF TGCAGCTCCCGGGACAGGGATGAAAAACTGTTTTTT
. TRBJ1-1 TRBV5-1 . CASSPLQGNTEAFF TGCGCCAGCAGCCCCCTTCAGGGTAACACTGAAGCTTTCTTT
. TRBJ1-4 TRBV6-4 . CASSPNNEKLFF TGTGCCAGCAGCCCAAACAACGAAAAACTGTTTTTT
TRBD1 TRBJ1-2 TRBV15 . CATSQPGTGGYGYTF TGTGCCACCAGCCAACCCGGGACAGGGGGCTATGGCTACACCTTC